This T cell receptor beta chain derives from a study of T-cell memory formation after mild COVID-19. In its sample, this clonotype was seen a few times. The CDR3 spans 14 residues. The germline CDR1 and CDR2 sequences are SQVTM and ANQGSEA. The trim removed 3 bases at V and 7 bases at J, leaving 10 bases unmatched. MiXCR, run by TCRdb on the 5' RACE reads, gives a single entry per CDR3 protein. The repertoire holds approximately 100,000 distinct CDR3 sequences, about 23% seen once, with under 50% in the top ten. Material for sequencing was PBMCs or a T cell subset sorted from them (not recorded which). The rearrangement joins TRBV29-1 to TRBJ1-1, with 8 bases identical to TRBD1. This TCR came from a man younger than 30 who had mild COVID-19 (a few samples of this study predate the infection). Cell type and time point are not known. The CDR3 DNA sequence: TGCAGCGTTGAGTCGGGACAGGCCCCTCATGAAGCTTTCTTT. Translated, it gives CSVESGQAPHEAFF.